This TCR beta chain was identified during a study of blood T cell repertoires in COVID-19. This CDR3 is built from 13 residues. The ends were cut back, 4 bases at V and 2 bases at J, with 8 bases in the middle. Per the germline V gene, CDR1 is LNHDA and CDR2 is SQIVND (reference sequence). Repertoires were generated with immunoSEQ multiplex PCR, while TCRdb's copy carries only in-frame clones and drops some. The table has over 100,000 clones, roughly 89% seen once. The chain is built from TRBV19 and TRBJ2-5; D is uncertain. This TCR was sampled from a woman in her 50s with COVID-19, enrolled during active disease. The source material was peripheral blood. Here the CDR3 reads CASSRFRQETQYF. Written as DNA, the CDR3 is TGTGCCAGTAGTAGGTTCCGGCAAGAGACCCAGTACTTC.